This TCR beta chain is from a study of cytomegalovirus exposure and HLA in healthy donors. Across the study: The study's early data release held roughly 91 million unique TCRs from HLA-typed donors. Study-level results: More clonal expansion characterized HLA-associated TCR beta chains than equally common others in a later analysis. What a later analysis reportedly showed was that an Asian-associated ancestry cluster had fewer N-insertions than the approximately 670-donor mean.

13 Jbeta primers and 60 Vbeta primers were used for the PCR. Repertoires were generated with immunoSEQ multiplex PCR, while TCRdb's copy carries only in-frame clones and drops some. This sample has a few hundred thousand clones, with approximately 81% found just once. Notes on this clone: Antigen unknown.

The CDR3 is made up of 12 amino acids. Trimming stripped 5 bases from V and 6 bases from J, with 11 bases between. Germline values: CDR1 SGHTA, CDR2 FQGNSA. This sequence was found in a man between 25 and 39 years old in good health and CMV-seronegative. The sequenced sample was PBMCs. The chain carries TRBV7-2 and TRBJ2-7; unclear D gene. The CDR3 region is CASSPPFGEQYF. CDR3 coding DNA: TGTGCCAGCAGCCCACCATTCGGCGAGCAGTACTTC.